This is a list of T cell receptor beta chains from one sample in a study of blood T cells in healthy people across ages. TCRdb re-called the 5' RACE reads with MiXCR, one entry per CDR3 protein. The table shows approximately 1,700,000 distinct CDR3 sequences, with about 39% occurring only once. The sample comprised blood. The source is a human donor in good health. The CDR3 runs from the conserved cysteine through the conserved F or W. D genes are given only for firm matches. Size tells how often a clone was seen (once, few, many) or the class of an expanded clone, and some rows leave it out.

J,size,V,D,DNA,CDR3
TRBJ2-7,.,TRBV27,.,TGTGCCAGCAGTCTGATATCAGAGGGCTGGGAGTACTTC,CASSLISEGWEYF
TRBJ1-1,.,TRBV7-9,TRBD1,TGTGCCAGCAGCTCACACGGGACAGGGAACACTGAAGCTTTCTTT,CASSSHGTGNTEAFF
TRBJ1-1,few,TRBV7-2,.,TGTGCCAGCAGCCGCGCCGGGGCCCCTCGTGGAGCTTTCTTT,CASSRAGAPRGAFF
TRBJ2-3,.,TRBV6-5,.,TGTGCCAGCAGTACCTTGACAGCTAGCACAGATACGCAGTATTTT,CASSTLTASTDTQYF
TRBJ2-3,.,TRBV4-3,.,TGCGCCAGCAGCCAAGATCTTAGCCAGGGGCCAGATACGCAGTATTTT,CASSQDLSQGPDTQYF
TRBJ2-6,.,TRBV2,.,TGTGCCAGCAGTGAAGCGCGGGCGGGCGGCAACGTCCTGACTTTC,CASSEARAGGNVLTF
TRBJ2-1,.,TRBV6-5,TRBD2,TGTGCCAGCAGTCCCTTAGCGGGGGGCTGGGGTGAGCAGTTCTTC,CASSPLAGGWGEQFF
TRBJ2-1,.,TRBV6-1,TRBD2,TGTGCCAGCAGTCTGACTAGCCTCTCTCTATACAATGAGCAGTTCTTC,CASSLTSLSLYNEQFF
TRBJ2-7,.,TRBV12-3/TRBV12-4,.,TGTGCCAGCAGTTTAGGTCCACAGTGGGGCGAGCAGTACTTC,CASSLGPQWGEQYF
TRBJ2-1,.,TRBV3-1,.,TGCGCCAGCAGCCAAGTGGACAGCTACAATGAGCAGTTCTTC,CASSQVDSYNEQFF
TRBJ2-7,.,TRBV20-1,TRBD1,TGCAGTGCCCTACAGGGGGTTTGGGACGAGCAGTACTTC,CSALQGVWDEQYF
TRBJ2-3,.,TRBV7-9,.,TGTGCCAGCAGCTTCCACGTGAAGCGCACAGATACGCAGTATTTT,CASSFHVKRTDTQYF
TRBJ1-6,.,TRBV7-9,.,TGTGCCAGCAGCCAGATGATTGACTCACCCCTCCACTTT,CASSQMIDSPLHF
TRBJ2-7,.,TRBV4-1,.,TGCGCCAGCAGCCAAGGGCTGGACGTCCGATACGAGCAGTACTTC,CASSQGLDVRYEQYF
TRBJ2-1,.,TRBV7-3,TRBD2,TGTGCCAGCAGCTTATCAAGCGGGGGGGCTGGGGGTGAGCAGTTCTTC,CASSLSSGGAGGEQFF
TRBJ2-3,many,TRBV5-1,.,TGCGCCAGCAGCTTGGAGGGCAACACAGATACGCAGTATTTT,CASSLEGNTDTQYF
TRBJ2-1,few,TRBV6-2/TRBV6-3,.,TGTGCCAGCAGACCCGGGGAAGCGAATGAGCAGTTCTTC,CASRPGEANEQFF
TRBJ2-1,.,TRBV4-2,TRBD2,TGTGCCAGCAGCCTCCTAGCGGGCCCGGGGAGCTCCTACAATGAGCAGTTCTTC,CASSLLAGPGSSYNEQFF
TRBJ1-1,.,TRBV29-1,.,TGCAGCGTTGTTGGCAGGGTAGCGAACACTGAAGCTTTCTTT,CSVVGRVANTEAFF
TRBJ1-4,few,TRBV3-1,.,TGTGCCAGCAGCCGGGGGGCAGATGAAAAACTGTTTTTT,CASSRGADEKLFF
TRBJ2-1,few,TRBV20-1,TRBD2,TGCAGTGCTGGGGGACTAGCGGGGGTTGTCAATGAGCAGTTCTTC,CSAGGLAGVVNEQFF
TRBJ2-1,.,TRBV24-1,.,TGTGCCACCAGTGACCCCCGCGTCGAGGAGCAGTGCTTC,CATSDPRVEEQCF
TRBJ1-2,few,TRBV20-1,.,TGCAGTGCTAGTATGCAGGGAGTCCATGGCTACACCTTC,CSASMQGVHGYTF
TRBJ2-6,few,TRBV7-3,.,TGTGCCAGCAGCTTAGATCCAGGGGCTGGGGCCAACGTCCTGACTTTC,CASSLDPGAGANVLTF
TRBJ1-1,.,TRBV6-1,.,TGTGCCAGCAGTGTTTGGACTTACAACACTGAAGCTTTCTTT,CASSVWTYNTEAFF
TRBJ2-1,.,TRBV2,TRBD1,TGTGCCAGCAGTATACCGGGACAGATCTCCTACAATGAGCAGTTCTTC,CASSIPGQISYNEQFF
TRBJ2-5,.,TRBV3-1,.,TGTGCCAGCAGCCCCCTTAGCGGAGGGGGCGACGGGACCCAGTACTTC,CASSPLSGGGDGTQYF
TRBJ2-3,.,TRBV29-1,.,TGCAGCGGGGGACCCGACACAGATACGCAGTATTTT,CSGGPDTDTQYF
TRBJ1-1,once,TRBV29-1,.,TGCAGCGGTGATATGGGTAGGGACACTGAAGCTTTCTTT,CSGDMGRDTEAFF
TRBJ1-4,.,TRBV28,.,TGTGCCAGCAGTTTATCTGGGGAGGGAGTTGATGAAAAACTGTTTTTT,CASSLSGEGVDEKLFF
TRBJ2-7,.,TRBV20-1,.,TGCAGTGCTCGCCGCCCGGGGGACGAGCAGTACTTC,CSARRPGDEQYF
TRBJ2-1,.,TRBV24-1,.,TGTGCCACCAATGCAGGGCGAGCCTACAATGAGCAGTTCTTC,CATNAGRAYNEQFF
TRBJ1-2,few,TRBV9,.,TGTGCCAGCAGCGCTCAAGGACCGACGAACTATGGCTACACCTTC,CASSAQGPTNYGYTF
TRBJ1-4,.,TRBV20-1,TRBD1,TGCAGTGCCCCGGACAGGGGGCGAGGAAAACTGTTTTTT,CSAPDRGRGKLFF
TRBJ1-1,.,TRBV14,.,TGTGCCAGCAGCCAAGCAGGGAGCACTAAAGCTTTCTTT,CASSQAGSTKAFF
TRBJ2-7,few,TRBV20-1,.,TGCAGTGCTAGGGATTCGAGGGTAGGACTCGGCGAGCAGTACTTC,CSARDSRVGLGEQYF
TRBJ2-7,few,TRBV7-2,.,TGTGCCAGCAGCCCTAGGGTTAGAGAGCAGTACTTC,CASSPRVREQYF
TRBJ2-5,few,TRBV3-1,.,TGTGCCAGCAGCCAAGGGTTCCAGTTCGTGAGGTACTTC,CASSQGFQFVRYF
TRBJ1-2,.,TRBV6-5,.,TGTGCCAGCAGAAAACAGGGCTCCGGCTACACCTTC,CASRKQGSGYTF
TRBJ2-5,.,TRBV6-5,TRBD2,TGTGCCAGCAGGGCGCGGGGGAGGGGAGAGACCCAGTACTTC,CASRARGRGETQYF
TRBJ1-6,.,TRBV28,.,TGTGCCAGCAGCAACCCAACAGTGAACGGTTCACCCCTCCACTTT,CASSNPTVNGSPLHF
TRBJ2-3,few,TRBV5-1,TRBD1,TGCGCCAGCAGCTTCGACAGGGGTCCAGATACGCAGTATTTT,CASSFDRGPDTQYF